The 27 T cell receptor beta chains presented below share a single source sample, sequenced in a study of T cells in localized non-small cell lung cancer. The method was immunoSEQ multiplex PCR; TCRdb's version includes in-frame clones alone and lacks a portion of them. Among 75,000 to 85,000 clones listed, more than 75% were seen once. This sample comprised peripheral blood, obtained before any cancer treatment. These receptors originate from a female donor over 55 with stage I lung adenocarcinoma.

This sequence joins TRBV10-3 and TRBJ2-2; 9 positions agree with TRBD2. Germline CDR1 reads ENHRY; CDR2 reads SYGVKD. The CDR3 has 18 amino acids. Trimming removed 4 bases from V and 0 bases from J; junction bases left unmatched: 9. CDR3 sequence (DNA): TGTGCCATCAGTGCCGTAGCTCTAGCGGGGTCGAACACCGGGGAGCTGTTTTTT. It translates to CAISAVALAGSNTGELFF.

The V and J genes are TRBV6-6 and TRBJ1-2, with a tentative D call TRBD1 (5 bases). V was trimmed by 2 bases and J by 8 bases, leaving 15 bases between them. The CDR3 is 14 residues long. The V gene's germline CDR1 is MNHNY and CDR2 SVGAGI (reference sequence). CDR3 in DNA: TGTGCCAGCAGTTACATCGGGACCCGAAGCGGCTACACCTTC. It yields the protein CASSYIGTRSGYTF.

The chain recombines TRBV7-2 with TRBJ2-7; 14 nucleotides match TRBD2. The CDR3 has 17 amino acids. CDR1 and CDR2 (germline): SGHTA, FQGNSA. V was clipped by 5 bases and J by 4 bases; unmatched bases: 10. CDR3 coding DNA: TGTGCCAGCAGCGTGGCCCCGGGACTAGCGGGAGATTACGAGCAGTACTTC. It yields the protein CASSVAPGLAGDYEQYF.

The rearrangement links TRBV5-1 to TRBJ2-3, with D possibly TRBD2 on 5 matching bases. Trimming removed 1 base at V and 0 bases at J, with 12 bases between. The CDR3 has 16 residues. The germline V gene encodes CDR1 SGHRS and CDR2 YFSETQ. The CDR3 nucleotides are TGCGCCAGCAGCTTGTCAGGACGGACTAGCACAGATACGCAGTATTTT. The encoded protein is CASSLSGRTSTDTQYF.

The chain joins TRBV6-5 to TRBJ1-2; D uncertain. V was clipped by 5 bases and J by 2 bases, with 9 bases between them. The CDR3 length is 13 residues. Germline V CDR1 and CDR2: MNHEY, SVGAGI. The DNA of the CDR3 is TGTGCCAGCAGTCCCCGAGGGAACTATGGCTACACCTTC. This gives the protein CASSPRGNYGYTF.

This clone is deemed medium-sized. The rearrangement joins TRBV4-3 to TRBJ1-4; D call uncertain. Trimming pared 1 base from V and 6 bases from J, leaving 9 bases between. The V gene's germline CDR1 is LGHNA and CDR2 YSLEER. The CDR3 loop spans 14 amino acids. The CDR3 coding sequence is TGCGCCAGCAGCCAAGTCGTCGGTGATGAAAAACTGTTTTTT. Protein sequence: CASSQVVGDEKLFF.

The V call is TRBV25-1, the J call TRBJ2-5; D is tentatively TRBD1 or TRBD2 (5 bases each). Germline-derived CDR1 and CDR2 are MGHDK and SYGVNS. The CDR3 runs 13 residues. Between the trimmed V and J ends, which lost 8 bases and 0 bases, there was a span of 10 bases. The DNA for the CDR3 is TGTGCCAGCTCGGGGCCAAACCAAGAGACCCAGTACTTC. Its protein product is CASSGPNQETQYF.

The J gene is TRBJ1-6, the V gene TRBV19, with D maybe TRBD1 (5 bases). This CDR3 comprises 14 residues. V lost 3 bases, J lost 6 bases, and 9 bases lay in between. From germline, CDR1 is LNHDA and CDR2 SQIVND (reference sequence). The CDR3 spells CASSMEGLNSPLHF. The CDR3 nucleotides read TGTGCCAGTAGTATGGAGGGGCTTAATTCACCCCTCCACTTT.

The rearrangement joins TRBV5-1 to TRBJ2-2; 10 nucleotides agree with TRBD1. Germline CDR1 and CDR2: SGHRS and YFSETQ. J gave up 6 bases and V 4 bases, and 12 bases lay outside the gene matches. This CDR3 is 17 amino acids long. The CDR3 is CASSRSPGQGSSGELFF. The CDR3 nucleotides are TGCGCCAGCAGCCGTTCACCGGGACAGGGGAGTTCCGGGGAGCTGTTTTTT.

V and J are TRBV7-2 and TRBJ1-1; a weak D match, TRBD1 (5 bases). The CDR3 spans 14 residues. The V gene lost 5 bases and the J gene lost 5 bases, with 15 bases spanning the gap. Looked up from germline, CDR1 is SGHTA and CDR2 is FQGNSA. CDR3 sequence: CASSPGTVGTEAFF. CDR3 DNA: TGTGCCAGCAGCCCCGGGACGGTCGGGACTGAAGCTTTCTTT.

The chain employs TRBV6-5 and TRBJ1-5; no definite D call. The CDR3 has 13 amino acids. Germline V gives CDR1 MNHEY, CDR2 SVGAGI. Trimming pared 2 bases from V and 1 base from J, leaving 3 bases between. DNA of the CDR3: TGTGCCAGCAGTTACGACAGCAATCAGCCCCAGCATTTT. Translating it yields CASSYDSNQPQHF.

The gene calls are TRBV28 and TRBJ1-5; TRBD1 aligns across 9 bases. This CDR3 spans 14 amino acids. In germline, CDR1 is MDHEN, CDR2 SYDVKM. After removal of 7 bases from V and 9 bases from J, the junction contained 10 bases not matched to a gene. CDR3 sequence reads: CASTLNRGRRPQHF. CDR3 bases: TGTGCCAGCACCTTAAACAGGGGGCGAAGGCCCCAGCATTTT.

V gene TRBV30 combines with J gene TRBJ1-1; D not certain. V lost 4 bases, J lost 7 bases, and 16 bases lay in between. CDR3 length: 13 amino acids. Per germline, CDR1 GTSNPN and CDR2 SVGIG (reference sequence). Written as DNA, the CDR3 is TGTGCCTGGAATTATAAGGTTTTGGGTGAAGCTTTCTTT. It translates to CAWNYKVLGEAFF.

The CDR3 is CASRRDLIFETQYF. In nucleotides, the CDR3 is TGTGCCAGCAGAAGGGACTTGATTTTTGAGACCCAGTACTTC. The V call is TRBV6-5, the J call TRBJ2-5; tentative D call: TRBD2 (6 bases). CDR1 is MNHEY and CDR2 is SVGAGI in the germline V gene. The CDR3 sequence is 14 residues long. V gave up 6 bases and J gave up 5 bases, with 16 bases separating them.

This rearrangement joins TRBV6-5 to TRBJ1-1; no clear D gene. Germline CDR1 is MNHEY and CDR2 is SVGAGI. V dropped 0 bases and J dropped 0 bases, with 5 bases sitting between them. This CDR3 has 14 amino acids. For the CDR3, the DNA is TGTGCCAGCAGTTACTCAGGCATGAACACTGAAGCTTTCTTT. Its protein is CASSYSGMNTEAFF.

CDR3: CASSTGTSGDFYNEQFF. The DNA of the CDR3 is TGCGCCAGCAGCACGGGGACTAGCGGGGATTTCTACAATGAGCAGTTCTTC. The chain employs TRBV5-1 and TRBJ2-1; 13 bases line up with TRBD2. V dropped 4 bases and J dropped 3; count of bases not matched to a gene: 7. Germline CDR1 SGHRS, CDR2 YFSETQ. The CDR3 is 17 residues long. Full variable domain (rest looked up from reference TRBV5-1 and TRBJ2-1): KAGVTQTPRYLIKTRGQQVTLSCSPISGHRSVSWYQQTPGQGLQFLFEYFSETQRNKGNFPGRFSGRQFSNSRSEMNVSTLELGDSALYLCASSTGTSGDFYNEQFFGPGTRLTVL.

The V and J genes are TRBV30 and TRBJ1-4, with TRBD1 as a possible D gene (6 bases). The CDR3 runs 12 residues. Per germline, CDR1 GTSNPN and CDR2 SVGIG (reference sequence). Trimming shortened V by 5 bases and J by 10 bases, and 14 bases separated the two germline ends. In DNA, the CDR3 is TGTGCCTGGGGACTACAGGGTAGAAAACTGTTTTTT. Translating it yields CAWGLQGRKLFF.

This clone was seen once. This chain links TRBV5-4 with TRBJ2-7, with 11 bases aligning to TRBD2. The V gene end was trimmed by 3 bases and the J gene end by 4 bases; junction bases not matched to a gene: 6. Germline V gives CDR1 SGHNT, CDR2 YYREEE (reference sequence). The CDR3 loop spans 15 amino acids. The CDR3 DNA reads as TGTGCCAGCAGCTCTACTAGCGGGAGCACGTACGAGCAGTACTTC. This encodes CASSSTSGSTYEQYF. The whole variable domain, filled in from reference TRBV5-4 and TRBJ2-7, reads ETGVTQSPTHLIKTRGQQVTLRCSSQSGHNTVSWYQQALGQGPQFIFQYYREEENGRGNFPPRFSGLQFPNYSSELNVNALELDDSALYLCASSSTSGSTYEQYFGPGTRLTVT.

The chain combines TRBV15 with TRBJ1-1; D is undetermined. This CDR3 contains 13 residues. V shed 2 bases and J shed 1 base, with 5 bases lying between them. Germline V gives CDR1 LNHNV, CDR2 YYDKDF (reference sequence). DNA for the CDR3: TGTGCCACCAGCAGACACCAGAACACTGAAGCTTTCTTT. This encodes CATSRHQNTEAFF.

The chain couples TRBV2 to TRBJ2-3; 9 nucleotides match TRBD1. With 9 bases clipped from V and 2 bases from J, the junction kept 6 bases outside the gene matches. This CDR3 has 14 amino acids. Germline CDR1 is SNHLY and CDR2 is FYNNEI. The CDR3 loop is CASTRDRVTDTQYF. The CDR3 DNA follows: TGTGCCAGTACCCGGGACAGGGTCACAGATACGCAGTATTTT.

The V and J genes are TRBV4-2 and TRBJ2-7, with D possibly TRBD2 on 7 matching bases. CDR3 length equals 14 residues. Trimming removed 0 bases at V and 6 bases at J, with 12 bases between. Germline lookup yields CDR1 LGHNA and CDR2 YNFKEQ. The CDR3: CASSQDPRGREQYF. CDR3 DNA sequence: TGTGCCAGCAGCCAAGATCCGCGGGGGCGCGAGCAGTACTTC.

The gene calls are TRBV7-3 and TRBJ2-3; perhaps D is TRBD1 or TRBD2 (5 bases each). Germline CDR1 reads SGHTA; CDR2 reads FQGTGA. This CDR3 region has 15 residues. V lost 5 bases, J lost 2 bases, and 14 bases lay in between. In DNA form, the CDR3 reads TGTGCCAGCAGCCCCCCCGAGGGGTCCACAGATACGCAGTATTTT. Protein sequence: CASSPPEGSTDTQYF.

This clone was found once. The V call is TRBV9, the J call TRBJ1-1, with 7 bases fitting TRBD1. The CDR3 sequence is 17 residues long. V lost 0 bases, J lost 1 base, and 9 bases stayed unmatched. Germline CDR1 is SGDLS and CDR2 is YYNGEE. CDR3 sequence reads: CASSVAVQGGPNTEAFF. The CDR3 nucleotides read TGTGCCAGCAGCGTAGCAGTCCAGGGGGGTCCGAACACTGAAGCTTTCTTT.

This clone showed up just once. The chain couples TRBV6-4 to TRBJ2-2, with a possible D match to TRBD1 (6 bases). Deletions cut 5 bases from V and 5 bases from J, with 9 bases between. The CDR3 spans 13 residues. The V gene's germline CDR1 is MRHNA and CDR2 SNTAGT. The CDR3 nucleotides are TGTGCCAGCAGTAAAACAGGGACCGGGGAGCTGTTTTTT. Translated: CASSKTGTGELFF.

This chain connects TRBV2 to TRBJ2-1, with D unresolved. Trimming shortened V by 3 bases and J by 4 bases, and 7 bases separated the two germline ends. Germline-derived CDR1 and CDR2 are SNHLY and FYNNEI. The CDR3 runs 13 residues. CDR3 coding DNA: TGTGCCAGCAGTGACGGGCAGTACAATGAGCAGTTCTTC. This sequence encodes CASSDGQYNEQFF.

The chain's CDR3 is CASRPGGTYGYTF. The CDR3, as DNA: TGTGCCAGCAGGCCTGGGGGGACCTATGGCTACACCTTC. The chain combines TRBV25-1 with TRBJ1-2, with a tentative D call TRBD1 (5 bases). V lost 6 bases and J lost 4, with 12 bases in between. The length of the CDR3 is 13 residues. The V gene's germline CDR1 is MGHDK and CDR2 SYGVNS.

CDR3: CASSLLRISGTANTGELFF. CDR3 nucleotide sequence: TGCGCCAGCAGCTTACTCCGGATTAGTGGGACAGCTAACACCGGGGAGCTGTTTTTT. The V gene is TRBV5-1, the J gene TRBJ2-2, with 7 bases fitting TRBD1. The CDR3 is 19 residues long. Per germline, CDR1 SGHRS and CDR2 YFSETQ. V was clipped by 2 bases and J by 2 bases; unmatched bases: 15.